These 7 T cell receptor beta chains were sequenced from one sample in a study of OX40 agonist ivuxolimab in advanced cancers. The method was immunoSEQ multiplex PCR; TCRdb's version includes in-frame clones alone and lacks a portion of them. In the table there are more than 65,000 clones, over 80% of which are singletons. The starting material was CD4+ or CD8+ T cells sorted from blood, obtained in a trial of the OX40 agonist ivuxolimab. Source of these receptors: an adult with an advanced solid tumor such as melanoma, head and neck, liver or kidney cancer.

The chain has TRBV5-1 and TRBJ1-2, with D uncertain. In germline, CDR1 is SGHRS, CDR2 YFSETQ. This CDR3 contains 15 residues. V lost 1 base and J 2 bases, leaving 12 bases between the germline ends. The CDR3 reads CASSLRQPGNYGYTF. CDR3 bases: TGCGCCAGCAGCTTGAGGCAGCCAGGAAACTATGGCTACACCTTC.

The chain couples TRBV7-2 to TRBJ2-2; D is uncertain. The CDR3 covers 16 residues. The V and J ends lost 5 bases and 7 bases respectively, with 20 bases between them. Germline assignment: CDR1 SGHTA and CDR2 FQGNSA. The CDR3: CASSHSSSLLIGELFF. The DNA for the CDR3 is TGTGCCAGCAGCCACTCCTCGTCTTTATTGATCGGGGAGCTGTTTTTT.

V gene TRBV6-6 combines with J gene TRBJ1-6; no clear D gene. Germline lookup yields CDR1 MNHNY and CDR2 SVGAGI (reference sequence). With 2 bases removed from V and 6 bases from J, the gap between germline ends came to 5 bases. This CDR3 contains 13 residues. CDR3 protein: CASSYSSNSPLHF. Here the CDR3 DNA reads TGTGCCAGCAGTTACAGCTCTAATTCACCCCTCCACTTT.

J is TRBJ2-1 and V is TRBV14; 9 bases are a match to TRBD2. From germline, CDR1 is SGHDN and CDR2 FVKESK. V shed 2 bases, J shed 7 bases, and the junction held 15 bases outside the gene matches. The CDR3 is made up of 18 amino acids. CDR3 residues: CASSQRLAGPTTQNEQFF. For the CDR3, the DNA is TGTGCCAGCAGCCAAAGGCTAGCGGGGCCTACAACTCAGAATGAGCAGTTCTTC. Full variable domain (remainder filled in from reference TRBV14 and TRBJ2-1): EAGVTQFPSHSVIEKGQTVTLRCDPISGHDNLYWYRRVMGKEIKFLLHFVKESKQDESGMPNNRFLAERTGGTYSTLKVQPAELEDSGVYFCASSQRLAGPTTQNEQFFGPGTRLTVL.

This rearrangement joins TRBV2 to TRBJ2-5; D remains ambiguous. CDR1 is SNHLY, CDR2 FYNNEI, per germline. The CDR3 is made up of 11 amino acids. Trimming removed 5 bases at V and 5 bases at J, with 6 bases between. CDR3 nucleotides: TGTGCCAGCAGTTTCGGGGAGACCCAGTACTTC. It specifies CASSFGETQYF.

The V and J genes are TRBV28 and TRBJ1-2; D call uncertain. V was trimmed by 5 bases and J by 4 bases, leaving 17 bases between them. This CDR3 contains 15 residues. Germline CDR1 and CDR2: MDHEN and SYDVKM. CDR3: CASSPPGPTGYGYTF. The CDR3 DNA follows: TGTGCCAGCAGTCCACCGGGCCCTACTGGCTATGGCTACACCTTC.

The rearrangement links TRBV28 to TRBJ2-1; 11 nucleotides align to TRBD1. Germline lookup yields CDR1 MDHEN and CDR2 SYDVKM. The CDR3 has 16 residues. Trimming at V came to 6 bases and at J to 4 bases, leaving 8 bases not matched to a gene. The CDR3 DNA reads TGTGCCAGCAGACGGGCCGGGACAGGGGGGTACAATGAGCAGTTCTTC. Its translation: CASRRAGTGGYNEQFF.